The clone carrying this T cell receptor (beta chain) has at least ten counts. V lost 6 bases and J 0 bases, leaving 5 bases between the germline ends. The CDR3 consists of 12 residues. CDR1 GTSNPN and CDR2 SVGIG come from the germline V gene (reference sequence). The data originate from a study of T cells in Graves' hyperthyroidism and ophthalmopathy. Researchers amplified the TCR beta CDR3 regions from RNA transcripts. First-round RT-PCR with HTBI primers amplified the TCR CDR3 region. Each CDR3 protein gets one entry after TCRdb re-called the multiplex PCR reads with MiXCR. The sample has 500,000 to 750,000 distinct CDR3 sequences; about a sixth are singletons.

Specimen: blood. The rearrangement uses TRBV30 and TRBJ1-4; D uncertain. The source of this sequence is a woman aged 25 to 45 with Graves' hyperthyroidism. The CDR3 DNA follows: TGTGCCTGCAGCTCAACTAATGAAAAACTGTTTTTT. It codes for CACSSTNEKLFF.